This entry lists 7 T cell receptor beta chains sequenced from one sample in a study of cytomegalovirus exposure and HLA in healthy donors. The method was immunoSEQ multiplex PCR; TCRdb's version includes in-frame clones alone and lacks a portion of them. Among 150,000 to 200,000 clones listed, roughly 84% were seen once. Sequencing input: PBMCs. These receptor sequences come from a young man in good health and CMV-seropositive.

This sequence joins TRBV4-2 and TRBJ1-1; 8 bases are a match to TRBD1. Per germline, CDR1 LGHNA and CDR2 YNFKEQ. CDR3 length: 15 amino acids. J gave up 7 bases and V 4 bases, and 11 bases lay outside the gene matches. As DNA, the CDR3 is TGTGCCAGCAGCCTGGACGGGCAGGGGGCCGGTGAAGCTTTCTTT. Translating gives CASSLDGQGAGEAFF.

The chain uses TRBV19 and TRBJ2-5, with D unresolved. Germline V CDR1 and CDR2: LNHDA, SQIVND (reference sequence). Trimming took off 2 bases at V and 1 base at J, with 11 bases between the two ends. There are 15 residues in the CDR3. This CDR3 is CASSIRSMPQETQYF. In DNA form, the CDR3 reads TGTGCCAGTAGTATAAGGAGCATGCCCCAAGAGACCCAGTACTTC.

V gene TRBV2 combines with J gene TRBJ2-1; D remains ambiguous. The germline V and J ends were trimmed by 7 bases and 9 bases, with 10 bases remaining between them. There are 11 residues in the CDR3. CDR1 is SNHLY and CDR2 is FYNNEI in the germline V gene. The CDR3 nucleotides read TGTGCCAGCAACTTAGATTCTGAGCAGTTCTTC. Its translation: CASNLDSEQFF.

The chain combines TRBV19 with TRBJ2-5, with 11 bases matching TRBD1. Germline V gene data show CDR1 as LNHDA and CDR2 as SQIVND (reference sequence). CDR3 length: 15 amino acids. With V trimmed by 3 bases and J by 5 bases, 5 bases remained unmatched. Here the CDR3 DNA reads TGTGCCAGTAGTATTCGGAGGGACAGGGGGGAGACCCAGTACTTC. Residues: CASSIRRDRGETQYF.

The chain has TRBV7-9 and TRBJ1-2, with 9 bases aligning to TRBD1. CDR1 is SEHNR and CDR2 is FQNEAQ in the germline V gene (reference sequence). The CDR3 sequence is 17 residues long. V was clipped by 5 bases and J by 1 base; unmatched bases: 11. The CDR3 sequence is CASSGRVQGALNYGYTF. The CDR3 DNA reads TGTGCCAGCAGCGGACGGGTACAGGGGGCACTTAACTATGGCTACACCTTC.

In its sample, this clone was seen a few times. The genes are TRBV13 and TRBJ2-7, with 14 bases matching TRBD2. Germline V gene sequence: CDR1 PRHDT, CDR2 FYEKMQ (reference sequence). V trimming: 6 bases; J trimming: 7 bases; junction bases outside the gene matches: 8. The CDR3 runs to 15 residues. The CDR3 DNA is TGTGCCAGCAGTCCGGGACTAGCGGGAGTTGGTGAGCAGTACTTC. Protein: CASSPGLAGVGEQYF. Filled out from reference TRBV13 and TRBJ2-7, the complete variable domain reads AAGVIQSPRHLIKEKRETATLKCYPIPRHDTVYWYQQGPGQDPQFLISFYEKMQSDKGSIPDRFSAQQFSDYHSELNMSSLELGDSALYFCASSPGLAGVGEQYFGPGTRLTVT.

The chain couples TRBV28 to TRBJ1-1; TRBD1 matches 7 bases. The CDR3 runs 14 residues. Germline CDR1 MDHEN, CDR2 SYDVKM. Trimming cost V 5 bases and J 1 base; bases outside gene matches: 4. The CDR3 DNA reads as TGTGCCAGCAGTGCAGGGACAGCGAACACTGAAGCTTTCTTT. Amino acid sequence: CASSAGTANTEAFF.